This TCR beta chain was found in a study of blood T cell repertoires in COVID-19. Background on the study: Whether acute or convalescent, the COVID-19 samples came from the United States, Italy and Spain. Nucleic acid was either cDNA or gDNA, and it came from T cells, B-cell-depleted T cells, or PBMCs.

As processed by the authors: Scientists estimated how many nucleated cells there were by amplifying reference gene primers. TCRdb's table, derived via immunoSEQ multiplex PCR, lists solely in-frame clones and lacks some. V and J calls and clone size follow that table, whereas D and trimming were derived from the DNA. The data hold some 120,000 clones, with less than 85% observed a single time. Germline loops: CDR1 GTSNPN, CDR2 SVGIG (reference sequence). This CDR3 spans 12 amino acids. V was trimmed by 4 bases and J by 3 bases, leaving 10 bases between them. The sequencing input was peripheral blood. The chain employs TRBV30 and TRBJ2-7, with D perhaps matching TRBD1 (5 bases). The receptor was derived from a woman aged 55 to 70 with acute or convalescent COVID-19. CDR3 in amino acids: CAWTGQGYEQYF. In nucleotides, the CDR3 is TGTGCCTGGACAGGGCAAGGCTACGAGCAGTACTTC.